This TCR beta chain was identified during a study of Tregs in tolerant kidney transplant recipients. Whole-study results and caveats: This study did not directly address biological reproducibility. The most relevant donor-specific Treg TCRbeta repertoire apparently came from expansion with activated donor B cells. Few patients were studied, so findings need validation in larger groups.

CD4+CD25+CD127- Tregs, CD4+CD25- non-Tregs, CD4 and CD8 cells were sorted. Germline assignment: CDR1 SGHVS and CDR2 FQNEAQ. Trimming removed 6 bases at V and 4 bases at J, with 13 bases between. The CDR3 covers 13 residues. TCRdb keeps only in-frame clones here, not all; method: immunoSEQ multiplex PCR. The sample lists about 240,000 clones; 84% were seen once. This clone was picked up one time. Its antigen remains unknown. The sample taken for sequencing was CD4+ T cells from blood. The chain is built from TRBV7-8 and TRBJ2-7, with D tentatively TRBD2 (6 bases). The TCR comes from a human donor in good health. Here the CDR3 reads CASSFSAGYEQYF. The DNA for the CDR3 is TGTGCCAGCAGTTTCTCGGCGGGGTACGAGCAGTACTTC.